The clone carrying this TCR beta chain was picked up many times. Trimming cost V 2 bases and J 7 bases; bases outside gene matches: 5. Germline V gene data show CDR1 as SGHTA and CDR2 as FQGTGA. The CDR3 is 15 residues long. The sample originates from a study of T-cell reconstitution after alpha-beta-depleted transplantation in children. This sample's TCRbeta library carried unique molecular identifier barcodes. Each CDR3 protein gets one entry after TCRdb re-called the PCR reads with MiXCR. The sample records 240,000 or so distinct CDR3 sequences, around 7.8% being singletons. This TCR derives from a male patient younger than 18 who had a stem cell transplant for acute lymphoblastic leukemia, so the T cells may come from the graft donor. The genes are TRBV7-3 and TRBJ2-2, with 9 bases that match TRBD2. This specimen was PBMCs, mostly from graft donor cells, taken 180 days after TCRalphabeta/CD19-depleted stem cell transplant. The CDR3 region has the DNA TGTGCCAGCAGCTTAGCGGGAGGGCCGATCGGGGAGCTGTTTTTT. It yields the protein CASSLAGGPIGELFF.